Presented here are 23 T cell receptor beta chains from one specimen sequenced in a study of Graves' ophthalmopathy and Graves' hyperthyroidism listed by TCRdb under 2018. The instrument was an Illumina HiSeq 2000. For repertoire sequencing, the TCR beta CDR3 regions were amplified from RNA transcripts. The first round of RT-PCR was done with HTBI primers and the Qiagen OneStep RT-PCR kit, and was followed by a second round of multiplex PCR, then size selection and purification. TCRdb reanalyzed the raw reads on its own, using fastp at Q25 for trimming and MiXCR for clone calling, and kept in-frame beta chains. Rows with a matching CDR3 protein are joined into one entry that keeps the most common DNA and genes. Present in this sample are 150,000 or so distinct CDR3 sequences, 35% to 45% of which were seen just once. 8% to 9.5% of the sample belongs to the ten largest clones. The sample was peripheral blood. Receptors were obtained from a man aged 25 to 40 with Graves' ophthalmopathy. Donor details come from another sample of the same person, matched by shared clones.

This rearrangement joins TRBV12-3 or TRBV12-4 to TRBJ1-1; D unresolved. Trimming stripped 6 bases from V and 4 bases from J, with 12 bases between. CDR3 length equals 13 residues. The CDR3 reads CASSSRAGTEAFF. The CDR3 nucleotides read TGTGCCAGCAGCTCGCGAGCGGGCACTGAAGCTTTCTTT.

This clonotype was detected ten times or more. The chain carries TRBV24-1 and TRBJ2-7; a possible D gene is TRBD2 (5 bases). CDR1 is KGHDR and CDR2 is SFDVKD in the germline V gene. This CDR3 contains 12 residues. The germline V and J ends were trimmed by 1 base and 6 bases, with 6 bases remaining between them. The CDR3 is CATSDFAGEQYF. CDR3 nucleotides: TGTGCCACCAGTGATTTTGCGGGCGAGCAGTACTTC.

The gene calls are TRBV7-2 and TRBJ2-7; D is undetermined. With 6 bases removed from V and 6 bases from J, the gap between germline ends came to 12 bases. The CDR3 has 12 amino acids. The germline CDR1 and CDR2 sequences are SGHTA and FQGNSA. CDR3 residues: CASSYSLGEQYF. The DNA for the CDR3 is TGTGCCAGCAGTTACTCCCTGGGCGAGCAGTACTTC.

The rearrangement uses TRBV28 and TRBJ2-7; 7 bases fit TRBD1. Losses at the gene ends were 6 bases for V and 2 bases for J; bases not matched to a gene: 7. The CDR3 totals 14 residues. Per germline, CDR1 MDHEN and CDR2 SYDVKM. The CDR3 is CASRLPGQTYEQYF. Here the CDR3 DNA reads TGTGCCAGCAGGCTACCGGGACAGACCTACGAGCAGTACTTC.

This clonotype appeared many times. The rearrangement uses TRBV20-1 and TRBJ2-5, with TRBD1 identical over 7 bases. The CDR3 runs to 15 residues. CDR1 DFQATT and CDR2 SNEGSKA come from the germline V gene (reference sequence). V gave up 1 base and J gave up 5 bases; unmatched junction bases: 10. In nucleotides, the CDR3 is TGCAGTGCTAGAGGGGTGCAGGGGGTCCCGGAGACCCAGTACTTC. This sequence encodes CSARGVQGVPETQYF.

This clonotype has just a few counts. The CDR3 sequence: CASSKRDSFQYGYTF. The CDR3 region has the DNA TGTGCCAGCAGCAAAAGGGACAGTTTCCAGTATGGCTACACCTTC. This chain uses TRBV7-2 with TRBJ1-2; 7 bases are shared with TRBD1. CDR1 SGHTA and CDR2 FQGNSA come from the germline V gene. The J segment lost 5 bases and the V segment lost 5 bases, leaving 11 bases of the junction unmatched. There are 15 residues in the CDR3. The complete variable domain, with remaining parts taken from reference TRBV7-2 and TRBJ1-2, reads GAGVSQSPSNKVTEKGKDVELRCDPISGHTALYWYRQSLGQGLEFLIYFQGNSAPDKSGLPSDRFSAERTGGSVSTLTIQRTQQEDSAVYLCASSKRDSFQYGYTFGSGTRLTVV.

The V gene is TRBV12-3 or TRBV12-4, the J gene TRBJ2-5; D could derive from TRBD1 or TRBD2 (5 bases each). Trimming cost V 7 bases and J 6 bases, with 30 bases left between them. The CDR3 contains 18 residues. CDR3 sequence reads: CASINIQLGVPTDQTQYF. Written as DNA, the CDR3 is TGTGCCAGCATTAATATCCAGCTGGGGGTGCCTACTGACCAGACCCAGTACTTC.

At least ten counts were recorded for this clonotype. J is TRBJ1-2 and V is TRBV28, with D possibly TRBD1 on 6 matching bases. CDR3 length equals 14 residues. Trimming removed 4 bases at V and 8 bases at J, with 17 bases between. Germline V gives CDR1 MDHEN, CDR2 SYDVKM. The CDR3 region has the DNA TGTGCCAGCAGTTCCTTAGGGGGGGAGGAGGGCTACACCTTC. It specifies CASSSLGGEEGYTF.

This clonotype was seen ten or more times. The rearrangement links TRBV28 to TRBJ1-2; D gene ambiguous. The V end was cut by 5 bases, the J end by 3 bases, with 4 bases between. Germline CDR1 and CDR2: MDHEN and SYDVKM. The CDR3 covers 11 residues. CDR3 bases: TGTGCCAGCAGTGGGGACTATGGCTACACCTTC. Encoded protein: CASSGDYGYTF.

The V and J genes are TRBV11-2 and TRBJ2-2, with a possible D match to TRBD2 (5 bases). Germline values: CDR1 SGHAT, CDR2 FQNNGV. Trimming took 5 bases from V and 0 from J, leaving 13 bases between them. The CDR3 is made up of 16 amino acids. CDR3 sequence: CASSRTRAANTGELFF. The CDR3 DNA reads TGTGCCAGCAGCCGTACGAGGGCAGCGAACACCGGGGAGCTGTTTTTT.

This clonotype was seen repeatedly, ten times or more. V usage is TRBV27 and J usage is TRBJ1-5; D remains ambiguous. The CDR3 has 16 residues. V was clipped by 3 bases and J by 4 bases, with 16 bases between them. Looked up from germline, CDR1 is MNHEY and CDR2 is SMNVEV (reference sequence). This CDR3 reads CASSFLAAGGNQPQHF. The DNA for the CDR3 is TGTGCCAGCAGTTTCCTGGCGGCAGGAGGAAATCAGCCCCAGCATTTT.

This clonotype was found many times. This chain links TRBV6-2 or TRBV6-3 with TRBJ1-2; a possible D gene is TRBD1 (6 bases). This CDR3 has 14 amino acids. From germline, CDR1 is MNHEY and CDR2 SVGEGT. Trimming took off 6 bases at V and 2 bases at J, with 13 bases between the two ends. The DNA for the CDR3 is TGTGCCAGCAGCCCCACAGGGATGAACTATGGCTACACCTTC. This gives the protein CASSPTGMNYGYTF.

By sample fraction, this clonotype is medium-sized. The V and J genes are TRBV6-1 and TRBJ2-6; 7 bases line up with TRBD1. V gave up 7 bases and J gave up 0 bases; unmatched junction bases: 15. CDR1 is MNHNS, CDR2 SASEGT, per germline. This CDR3 contains 19 residues. CDR3 residues: CASIVRFTGAPSGANVLTF. The CDR3 nucleotides read TGTGCCAGCATTGTTCGGTTTACAGGGGCGCCCTCTGGGGCCAACGTCCTGACTTTC.

This clonotype has a count of ten or more. V is TRBV30 and J is TRBJ1-2, with 10 bases that match TRBD1. CDR3 length: 15 amino acids. Germline trimming cut 3 bases from V and 7 bases from J; bases unmatched to any gene: 11. CDR1 and CDR2 from the germline V gene are GTSNPN and SVGIG (reference sequence). The CDR3 loop is CAWRKETGGPSGYTF. Written as DNA, the CDR3 is TGTGCCTGGAGGAAGGAGACAGGGGGCCCCTCTGGCTACACCTTC.

The V gene is TRBV29-1, the J gene TRBJ1-1, with D uncertain. The CDR3 has 11 amino acids. V lost 4 bases to trimming and J lost 5 bases, with 8 bases between them. Germline CDR1 SQVTM, CDR2 ANQGSEA. Here the CDR3 reads CSVARETEAFF. CDR3 DNA: TGCAGCGTTGCAAGGGAGACTGAAGCTTTCTTT.

This clonotype was recorded at least ten times. One junction end does not reproduce the germline sequence, and a read error may be involved. The CDR3 region has the DNA TGTGCCAGTAGTCCCCGGACAGGGTCCTCCGAGCAGTACTTC. Encoded protein: CASSPRTGSSEQYF. The gene calls are TRBV19 and TRBJ2-7; 8 bases agree with TRBD1. This CDR3 has 14 residues. From germline, CDR1 is LNHDA and CDR2 SQIVND (reference sequence).

The sample holds many counts of this clonotype. One end of the junction is discordant with germline, which a read error may explain. V is TRBV6-5 and J is TRBJ2-2; D is unclear. The CDR3 length is 16 residues. The germline V gene encodes CDR1 MNHEY and CDR2 SVGAGI. The CDR3 is CASSSLAARNPGELFF. In DNA form, the CDR3 reads TGTGCCAGCAGTTCCCTGGCCGCTAGGAACCCCGGGGAGCTGTTTTTT.

This clonotype was observed at least ten times. This rearrangement joins TRBV3-1 to TRBJ1-2, with D unresolved. V shed 4 bases and J shed 8 bases, with 14 bases lying between them. The CDR3 sequence is 13 residues long. Germline CDR1 LGHDT, CDR2 YNNKEL (reference sequence). CDR3 region: CASSLRGRRGYTF. The CDR3 DNA reads as TGTGCCAGCAGCCTGCGGGGTCGGAGGGGCTACACCTTC.

The chain has TRBV27 and TRBJ2-7; 10 bases agree with TRBD1. CDR1 and CDR2 from the germline V gene are MNHEY and SMNVEV (reference sequence). Trimming removed 3 bases from V and 6 bases from J; junction bases left unmatched: 5. This CDR3 is built from 14 residues. For the CDR3, the DNA is TGTGCCAGCAGTTTGGACAGGGGGGGTAGCGAGCAGTACTTC. This encodes CASSLDRGGSEQYF.

The gene calls are TRBV5-8 and TRBJ1-1, with a weak D call TRBD1 (5 bases). The V gene lost 5 bases and the J gene lost 6 bases, with 8 bases spanning the gap. Germline assignment: CDR1 SGHTS and CDR2 YDEGEE. This CDR3 comprises 11 residues. CDR3 region: CASRGESEAFF. CDR3 sequence (DNA): TGTGCCAGCAGAGGGGAATCTGAAGCTTTCTTT.

The table lists this clonotype with many counts. CDR3: CASSVSGVSSYEQYF. The DNA of the CDR3 is TGTGCCAGCAGCGTCAGCGGGGTGAGCTCCTACGAGCAGTACTTC. The genes are TRBV7-2 and TRBJ2-7, with TRBD2 matching over 7 bases. The CDR3 is 15 residues long. The germline gives CDR1 SGHTA, CDR2 FQGNSA. V was pared by 5 bases and J by 0 bases, with 7 bases of the junction left unmatched.

Many counts were recorded for this clonotype. V usage is TRBV5-1 and J usage is TRBJ2-5, with no clear D. Germline V gives CDR1 SGHRS, CDR2 YFSETQ. The CDR3 runs 12 residues. V gave up 0 bases and J gave up 7 bases, with 7 bases separating them. The CDR3 here is CASSLEARTQYF. The CDR3 coding sequence is TGCGCCAGCAGCTTGGAGGCACGGACCCAGTACTTC.

This clonotype was detected many times. The gene calls are TRBV7-9 and TRBJ2-5; the D gene is possibly TRBD1 (6 bases). CDR3 length: 13 residues. V lost 3 bases and J lost 4, with 9 bases in between. Germline CDR1 is SEHNR and CDR2 is FQNEAQ (reference sequence). CDR3 DNA sequence: TGTGCCAGCAGCTTCGTAGGGGGAGAGACCCAGTACTTC. It yields the protein CASSFVGGETQYF.